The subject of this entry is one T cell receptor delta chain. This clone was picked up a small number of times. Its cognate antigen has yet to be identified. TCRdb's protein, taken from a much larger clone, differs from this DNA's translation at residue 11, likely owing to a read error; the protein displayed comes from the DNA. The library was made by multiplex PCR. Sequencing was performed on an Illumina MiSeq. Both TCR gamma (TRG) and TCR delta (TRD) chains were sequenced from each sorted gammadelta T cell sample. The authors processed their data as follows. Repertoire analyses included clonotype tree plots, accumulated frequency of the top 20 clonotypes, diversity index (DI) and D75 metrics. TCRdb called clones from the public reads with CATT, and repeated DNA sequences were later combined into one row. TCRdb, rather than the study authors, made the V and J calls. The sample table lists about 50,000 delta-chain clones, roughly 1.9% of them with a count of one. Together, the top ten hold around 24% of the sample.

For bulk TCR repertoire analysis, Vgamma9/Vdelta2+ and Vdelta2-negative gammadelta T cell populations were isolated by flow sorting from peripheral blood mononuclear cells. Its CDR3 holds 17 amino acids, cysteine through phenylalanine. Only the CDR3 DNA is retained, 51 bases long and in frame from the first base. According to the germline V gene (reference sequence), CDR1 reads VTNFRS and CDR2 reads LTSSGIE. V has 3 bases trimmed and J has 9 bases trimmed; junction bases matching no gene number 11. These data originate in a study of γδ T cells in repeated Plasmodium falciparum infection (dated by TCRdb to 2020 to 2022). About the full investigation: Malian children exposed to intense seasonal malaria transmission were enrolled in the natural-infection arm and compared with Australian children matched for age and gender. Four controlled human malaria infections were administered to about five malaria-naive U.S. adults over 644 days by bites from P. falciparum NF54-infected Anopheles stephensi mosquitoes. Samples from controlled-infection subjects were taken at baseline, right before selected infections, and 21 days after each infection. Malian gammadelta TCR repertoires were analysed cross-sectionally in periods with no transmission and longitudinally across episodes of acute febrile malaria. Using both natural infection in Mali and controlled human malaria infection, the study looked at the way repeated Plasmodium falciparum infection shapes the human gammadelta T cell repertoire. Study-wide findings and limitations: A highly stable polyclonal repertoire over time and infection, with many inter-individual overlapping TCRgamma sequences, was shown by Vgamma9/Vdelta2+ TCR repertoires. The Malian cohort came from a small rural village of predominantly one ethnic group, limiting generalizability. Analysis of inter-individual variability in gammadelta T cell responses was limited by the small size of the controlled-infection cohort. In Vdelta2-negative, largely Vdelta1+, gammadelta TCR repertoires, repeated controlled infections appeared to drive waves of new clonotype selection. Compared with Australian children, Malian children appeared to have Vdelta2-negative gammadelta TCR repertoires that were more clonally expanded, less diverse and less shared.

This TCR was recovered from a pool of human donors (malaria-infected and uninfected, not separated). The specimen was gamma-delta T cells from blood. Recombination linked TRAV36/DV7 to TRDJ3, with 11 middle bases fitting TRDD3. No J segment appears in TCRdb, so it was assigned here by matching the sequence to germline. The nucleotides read TGTGCTGTGGTGGGGGATACGTCTAACCGGGGCACCCGACAGATGTTTTTC. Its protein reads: CAVVGDTSNRGTRQMFF.